This T cell receptor beta chain comes out of a study of beta chain features in type 1 diabetes. About 110 mL of blood, on average, came from one heparinised draw per donor. Every isolated RNA sample was fully reverse transcribed, so sequencing captured expressed TCRB transcripts. Here immunoSEQ multiplex PCR was the method, and the copy in TCRdb shows in-frame clones only, minus some. The profile shows about 650,000 clones, around 12% of them singletons. A word on this clone: Its antigen is undetermined. Other DNA sequences in the sample encode the same CDR3.

V was clipped by 1 base and J by 5 bases, with 6 bases between them. CDR1 SGHNT and CDR2 YYREEE come from the germline V gene (reference sequence). The CDR3 loop spans 12 amino acids. Whole-study results and caveats: In all four CD4+ subsets, TCRB CDR3 length was significantly, moderately reduced in type 1 diabetes. Naive, central memory and Treg TCRB repertoires appeared more alike in patients than in healthy donors.

This TCR was sampled from a man aged 25 to 40 with type 1 diabetes. Specimen: naive CD4+ T cells from blood. The chain carries TRBV5-4 and TRBJ2-5; D might be TRBD2 (6 bases). CDR3 sequence: CASSLREETQYF. CDR3 coding DNA: TGTGCCAGCAGCTTGCGGGAGGAGACCCAGTACTTC. The complete variable domain, with remaining parts taken from reference TRBV5-4 and TRBJ2-5, reads ETGVTQSPTHLIKTRGQQVTLRCSSQSGHNTVSWYQQALGQGPQFIFQYYREEENGRGNFPPRFSGLQFPNYSSELNVNALELDDSALYLCASSLREETQYFGPGTRLLVL.